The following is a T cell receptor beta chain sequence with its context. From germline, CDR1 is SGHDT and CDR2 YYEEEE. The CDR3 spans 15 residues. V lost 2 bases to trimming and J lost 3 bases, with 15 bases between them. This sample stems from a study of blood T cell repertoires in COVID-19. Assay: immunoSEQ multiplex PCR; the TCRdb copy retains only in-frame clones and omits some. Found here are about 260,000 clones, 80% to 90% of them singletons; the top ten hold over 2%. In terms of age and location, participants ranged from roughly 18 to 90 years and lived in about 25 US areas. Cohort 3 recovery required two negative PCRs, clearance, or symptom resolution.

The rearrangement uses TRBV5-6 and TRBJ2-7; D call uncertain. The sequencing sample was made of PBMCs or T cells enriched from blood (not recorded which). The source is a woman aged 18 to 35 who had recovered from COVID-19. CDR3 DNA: TGTGCCAGCAGCTTTATAAGGCAGCCGGGCTACGAGCAGTACTTC. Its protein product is CASSFIRQPGYEQYF. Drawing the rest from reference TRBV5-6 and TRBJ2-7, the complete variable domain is DAGVTQSPTHLIKTRGQQVTLRCSPKSGHDTVSWYQQALGQGPQFIFQYYEEEERQRGNFPDRFSGHQFPNYSSELNVNALLLGDSALYLCASSFIRQPGYEQYFGPGTRLTVT.